This TCR beta chain derives from a study of cytomegalovirus exposure and HLA in healthy donors. As for the study in general: The same platform used for the approximately 670 first-cohort repertoires was also used for the 120 validation repertoires, as a later analysis reported.

Details on this clone: Its antigen is undetermined.

Profiled with immunoSEQ multiplex PCR; TCRdb holds only in-frame clones, not every one. This repertoire shows under 300,000 clones, nearly 90% found once; its top ten account for 0.35% to 0.4%. Trimming took 0 bases from V and 4 from J, leaving 7 bases between them. From germline, CDR1 is SGHNT and CDR2 YYREEE (reference sequence). This CDR3 spans 13 amino acids. Overall study results and limits: Cytomegalovirus-associated TCR beta chains were listed, numbering 150 to 200.

Sequencing was performed on PBMCs. V and J are TRBV5-4 and TRBJ2-5, with unresolved D. The receptor was derived from a woman younger than 35 in good health and CMV-seronegative. Here the CDR3 reads CASSLAQLETQYF. The CDR3 DNA follows: TGTGCCAGCAGCTTGGCACAGCTAGAGACCCAGTACTTC.